These T cell receptor beta chains were read from a single sample in a study of immune characteristics of hereditary and idiopathic chronic pancreatitis. Profiled with immunoSEQ multiplex PCR; TCRdb holds only in-frame clones, not every one. Among some 270 clones listed, 70% to 80% were seen once. The specimen was pancreas tissue. These receptor sequences come from a human donor who was a deceased organ donor serving as a healthy control. CDR3s include the opening cysteine and the closing phenylalanine or tryptophan. A D gene is named only where the DNA matches it firmly. Clone size is shown for a subset of rows, as once, few, many or a class of expanded clone.

j_gene | v_gene | abundance | d_gene | CDR3nt | CDR3aa
TRBJ2-1 | TRBV5-1 | NA | NA | TGCGCCAGCAGCTTGCTAGGGAACCTCTACAATGAGCAGTTCTTC | CASSLLGNLYNEQFF
TRBJ2-3 | TRBV7-8 | NA | TRBD2 | TGTGCCAGCAGCTTAGCGAGCGGGGGGGGACCAGATACGCAGTATTTT | CASSLASGGGPDTQYF
TRBJ2-3 | TRBV19 | NA | NA | TGTGCCAGTAGCATAGATAGGGCGAGCACAGATACGCAGTATTTT | CASSIDRASTDTQYF
TRBJ1-4 | TRBV15 | few | NA | TGTGCCACCAGCAGGTCCGCTGGGGGAGAAAAACTGTTTTTT | CATSRSAGGEKLFF
TRBJ2-3 | TRBV7-2 | NA | NA | TGTGCCAGCAGCTTAAGCGTTTTGGATACGCAGTATTTT | CASSLSVLDTQYF
TRBJ2-3 | TRBV28 | once | TRBD2 | TGTGCCAGCAGTTTACTTAGCGGGAGTGGTACAGATACGCAGTATTTT | CASSLLSGSGTDTQYF
TRBJ2-7 | TRBV9 | NA | NA | TGTGCCAGCAGCGTAGCCGGGCACCCCTCCTACGAGCAGTACTTC | CASSVAGHPSYEQYF
TRBJ1-5 | TRBV6-1 | NA | NA | TGTGCCAGCAGTGAAGCTCAGGGCTACGGGATATATAGCAATCAGCCCCAGCATTTT | CASSEAQGYGIYSNQPQHF
TRBJ1-2 | TRBV10-3 | few | TRBD1 | TGTGCCATCAGTTCAGCCGGACAGGGCCTTTATGGCTACACCTTC | CAISSAGQGLYGYTF
TRBJ1-2 | TRBV7-2 | NA | TRBD1 | TGTGCCAGCAGTTTGGACAGGGAGGGCTATGGCTACACCTTC | CASSLDREGYGYTF
TRBJ1-1 | TRBV5-6 | NA | TRBD1 | TGTGCCAGCAGCTTGTTCGGACAGGGGGGGAACACTGAAGCTTTCTTT | CASSLFGQGGNTEAFF
TRBJ2-7 | TRBV6-5 | hyperexpanded | NA | TGTGCCAGCAGTTACGGGGCTTACCAGTACGAGCAGTACTTC | CASSYGAYQYEQYF
TRBJ1-2 | TRBV18 | NA | NA | TGTGCCAGCTCACAAGACGGCCATGGCTACACCTTC | CASSQDGHGYTF
TRBJ1-1 | TRBV5-1 | NA | NA | TGCGCCAGCAGCTTGTGGGAGACGAACACTGAAGCTTTCTTT | CASSLWETNTEAFF
TRBJ2-3 | TRBV11-1 | NA | NA | TGTGCCAGCAGCCCGTTGGGGGGGGCTAGCACAGATACGCAGTATTTT | CASSPLGGASTDTQYF
TRBJ2-6 | TRBV6-2/TRBV6-3 | NA | NA | TGTGCCAGCAGTTACTGGTTGGCCGTAAGCTCTGGGGCCAACGTCCTGACTTTC | CASSYWLAVSSGANVLTF
TRBJ2-3 | TRBV6-1 | NA | TRBD2 | TGTGCCAGCAGTGAAACTAGCGGGAGGTCAGATACGCAGTATTTT | CASSETSGRSDTQYF
TRBJ2-5 | TRBV4-3 | NA | NA | TGCGCCAGCAGCCAAGAGGGAGGAGACCAAGAGACCCAGTACTTC | CASSQEGGDQETQYF
TRBJ1-1 | TRBV6-1 | hyperexpanded | TRBD1 | TGTGCCAGCAGTGAAAGAGGTAACAGGGGCGTTGAAGCTTTCTTT | CASSERGNRGVEAFF
TRBJ1-6 | TRBV28 | NA | NA | TGTGCCAGCAGAGCAACGGGGGATAATTCACCCCTCCACTTT | CASRATGDNSPLHF
TRBJ2-7 | TRBV29-1 | NA | NA | TGCAGCGTTGAAATAGAAACAGGGCACGAGCAGTACTTC | CSVEIETGHEQYF
TRBJ2-7 | TRBV11-3 | NA | NA | TGTGCCAGCAGCTCCACCCTAGCATTCTTCGACGAGCAGTACTTC | CASSSTLAFFDEQYF
TRBJ2-1 | TRBV7-8 | NA | NA | TGTGCCAGCAGACACAGGGTGGAGCGGGACAATGAGCAGTTCTTC | CASRHRVERDNEQFF
TRBJ2-1 | TRBV12-3/TRBV12-4 | NA | NA | TGTGCCAGCAGTTTGGTGAACAATGAGCAGTTCTTC | CASSLVNNEQFF
TRBJ2-1 | TRBV27 | NA | NA | TGTGCCAGCACCCGAGGGGCTACAGGAGACAATGAGCAGTTCTTC | CASTRGATGDNEQFF
TRBJ1-5 | TRBV20-1 | few | NA | TGCAGTGCTAGTGATGAGGGGATCGGGCAGCCCCAGCATTTT | CSASDEGIGQPQHF
TRBJ2-3 | TRBV7-9 | hyperexpanded | TRBD2 | TGTGCCAGCAGCGGACCCTCAGCGGGACGAAGCACAGATACGCAGTATTTT | CASSGPSAGRSTDTQYF
TRBJ2-7 | TRBV18 | NA | NA | TGTGCCAGCTCTCGGGGGGCATCCTACGAGCAGTACTTC | CASSRGASYEQYF
TRBJ2-1 | TRBV3-1/TRBV3-2 | NA | NA | TGTGCCAGCAGCCAAGATCGGTCCCCGGGACCCATATGCATTGAGCAGTTCTTC | CASSQDRSPGPICIEQFF
TRBJ2-2 | TRBV6-5 | NA | NA | TGTGCCAGCAGTTACTCTATCGAGAACACCGGGGAGCTGTTTTTT | CASSYSIENTGELFF
TRBJ2-7 | TRBV19 | NA | TRBD2 | TGTGCCAGTAGTACTGGACTAGCGGGTAGGGACGAGCAGTACTTC | CASSTGLAGRDEQYF
TRBJ2-5 | TRBV5-1 | NA | NA | TGCGCCAGCAGCCCCCTGACGGGGGCTGGGGAGACCCAGTACTTC | CASSPLTGAGETQYF
TRBJ2-1 | TRBV7-3 | NA | TRBD2 | TGTGCCAGCAGCTCTAGCGGGACCAATGAGCAGTTCTTC | CASSSSGTNEQFF
TRBJ2-5 | TRBV7-8 | NA | NA | TGTGCCAGCAGCTTAGATAGAGAGGGTCTCGAGACCCAGTACTTC | CASSLDREGLETQYF
TRBJ2-7 | TRBV5-6 | NA | NA | TGTGCCAGCAGCCCTGGACCCGACAAGTACGAGCAGTACTTC | CASSPGPDKYEQYF
TRBJ1-2 | TRBV6-2/TRBV6-3 | NA | NA | TGTGCCAGCAGTTACTCGAGTCCCGGGTATGGCTACACCTTC | CASSYSSPGYGYTF
TRBJ2-7 | TRBV24-1 | NA | TRBD2 | TGTGCCACCAGTGATTTGCGGGATAGCGGGACAAATTTCTACGAGCAGTACTTC | CATSDLRDSGTNFYEQYF
TRBJ2-4 | TRBV5-8 | NA | TRBD1 | TGTGCCAGCAGCTTTTCGCAGACAGGGACCAAAAACATTCAGTACTTC | CASSFSQTGTKNIQYF
TRBJ2-7 | TRBV27 | NA | TRBD2 | TGTGCCAGCAGTTTACTAGCGGGAGTCTCAAACGAGCAGTACTTC | CASSLLAGVSNEQYF